The clone carrying this T cell receptor beta chain occurred many times. This sample stems from a study of glioma-infiltrating T cells. CDR3 length: 15 residues. CDR1 and CDR2 from the germline V gene are LNHDA and SQIVND (reference sequence). V was cut by 3 bases and J by 3 bases, with 12 bases left in between. Using RNA template, CDR3s of TCR alpha and beta were amplified with iRepertoire arm-PCR. Input was roughly 85-450 ng of tissue mRNA or PBMC total RNA. TCRdb recomputed calls from the multiplex PCR reads with MiXCR, one row per CDR3 protein. The table shows roughly 120,000 distinct CDR3 sequences, with about 25% occurring only once.

Sample: glioma tissue, nonneoplastic brain tissue, or PBMCs (not recorded which). The sequence was collected from a human donor with low-grade glioma or glioblastoma, undergoing nonglioma brain surgery, or in good health (not recorded which). This rearrangement joins TRBV19 to TRBJ1-5; D is uncertain. The CDR3 DNA reads TGTGCCAGTAGTATTGGGCAGGCGATCAATCAGCCCCAGCATTTT. Translated, it gives CASSIGQAINQPQHF. The variable domain in full, completed from reference TRBV19 and TRBJ1-5, reads DGGITQSPKYLFRKEGQNVTLSCEQNLNHDAMYWYRQDPGQGLRLIYYSQIVNDFQKGDIAEGYSVSREKKESFPLTVTSAQKNPTAFYLCASSIGQAINQPQHFGDGTRLSIL.